These T cell receptor beta chains were read from a single sample in a study of T cells in Graves' hyperthyroidism and ophthalmopathy. In TCRdb, the multiplex PCR reads were re-called with MiXCR into one record per CDR3 protein. In the table there are roughly 400,000 distinct CDR3 sequences, about an eighth of which are singletons. Sequenced sample: blood. The source of these receptors is a man aged 45-65 years with Graves' ophthalmopathy. Both conserved end residues are part of each CDR3. D genes are given only for firm matches. Only part of the rows carry a size: once, few, many, or a class if the clone is expanded.

J,size,D,V,CDR3,DNA
TRBJ2-1,many,.,TRBV5-1,CASSLNQPGRNEQFF,TGCGCCAGCAGCTTGAACCAGCCGGGGCGCAATGAGCAGTTCTTC
TRBJ2-5,few,TRBD1,TRBV19,CASSSTGGWETQYF,TGTGCCAGTAGTTCAACAGGGGGCTGGGAGACCCAGTACTTC
TRBJ2-1,few,TRBD2,TRBV10-1,CASSLVGGRTSDNEQFF,TGCGCCAGCAGCCTCGTCGGGGGTCGGACTAGTGACAATGAGCAGTTCTTC
TRBJ2-7,many,.,TRBV12-3/TRBV12-4,CASSFSGAGQYF,TGTGCCAGCAGTTTCTCGGGGGCTGGGCAGTACTTC
TRBJ2-3,few,TRBD2,TRBV4-2,CASSRDKAGGADTQYF,TGTGCCAGCAGCCGAGATAAAGCGGGAGGGGCAGATACGCAGTATTTT
TRBJ2-7,.,.,TRBV6-1,CASSPRLVIDEQYF,TGTGCCAGCAGTCCACGACTAGTTATCGACGAGCAGTACTTC
TRBJ2-1,.,.,TRBV10-3,CAISRDNEQFF,TGTGCCATCAGCCGGGACAATGAGCAGTTCTTC
TRBJ2-1,.,.,TRBV30,CAWRGPSGGGQFF,TGTGCCTGGAGAGGCCCTAGCGGAGGGGGGCAGTTCTTC
TRBJ2-5,many,TRBD1,TRBV12-3/TRBV12-4,CASSHTGDETQYF,TGTGCCAGCAGTCATACAGGGGATGAGACCCAGTACTTC
TRBJ1-2,.,.,TRBV7-9,CASGGGYGYTF,TGTGCCAGCGGGGGTGGCTATGGCTACACCTTC
TRBJ2-7,many,TRBD1,TRBV5-1,CASSMQGASLYEQYF,TGCGCCAGCAGCATGCAGGGGGCGTCCCTCTACGAGCAGTACTTC
TRBJ2-1,.,.,TRBV27,CASSGGPGLVRIGGSVQFF,TGTGCCAGCAGTGGGGGGCCTGGACTAGTGAGGATCGGGGGGTCCGTGCAGTTCTTC
TRBJ2-3,many,TRBD2,TRBV11-2,CASSLTWTSGRKEEADTQYF,TGTGCCAGCAGCTTAACATGGACTAGCGGGAGAAAGGAGGAAGCAGATACGCAGTATTTT
TRBJ2-7,many,.,TRBV7-9,CASSLDGARSGGTYEQYF,TGTGCCAGCAGCTTAGATGGGGCCCGGAGTGGGGGCACCTACGAGCAGTACTTC
TRBJ2-1,many,TRBD2,TRBV2,CASLAGGGSYNEQFF,TGTGCCAGCCTAGCGGGAGGGGGCTCTTACAATGAGCAGTTCTTC
TRBJ2-5,many,TRBD1,TRBV29-1,CSGQGIETQYF,TGCAGCGGACAGGGTATCGAGACCCAGTACTTC
TRBJ1-1,many,.,TRBV18,CASSPPGVNTEAFF,TGTGCCAGCTCACCACCGGGGGTGAACACTGAAGCTTTCTTT
TRBJ2-7,many,TRBD2,TRBV2,CASSEELAGGAGEQYF,TGTGCCAGCAGTGAAGAACTAGCGGGAGGGGCGGGTGAGCAGTACTTC
TRBJ2-5,many,.,TRBV20-1,CSAIEGAETQYF,TGCAGTGCCATCGAAGGAGCGGAGACCCAGTACTTC
TRBJ2-1,few,.,TRBV19,CASSARSGGSYNEQFF,TGTGCCAGTAGTGCAAGGTCCGGGGGCTCCTACAATGAGCAGTTCTTC
TRBJ2-1,many,.,TRBV2,CASSLRGAGTHNEQFF,TGTGCCAGCAGTCTCAGAGGCGCAGGAACCCACAATGAGCAGTTCTTC
TRBJ2-1,.,.,TRBV20-1,CSATRDQKYNEQFF,TGCAGTGCTACCCGGGACCAAAAATACAATGAGCAGTTCTTC
TRBJ1-5,many,TRBD1,TRBV6-1,CASTRDRGNQPQHF,TGTGCCAGCACTAGGGACAGGGGGAATCAGCCCCAGCATTTT
TRBJ2-1,many,.,TRBV18,CASSPDRSSYNEQFF,TGTGCCAGCTCACCTGACAGAAGCTCCTACAATGAGCAGTTCTTC
TRBJ2-5,few,.,TRBV20-1,CSARENSQQETQYF,TGCAGTGCTAGAGAGAACAGCCAACAAGAGACCCAGTACTTC
TRBJ1-1,.,.,TRBV10-3,CAISESGTEAFF,TGTGCCATCAGTGAGTCGGGGACTGAAGCTTTCTTT
TRBJ2-3,many,.,TRBV12-3/TRBV12-4,CASSLVGGSITDTQYF,TGTGCCAGCAGTTTAGTTGGGGGATCCATCACAGATACGCAGTATTTT
TRBJ2-7,once,TRBD1,TRBV28,CASRVGRGRREQYF,TGTGCCAGCAGAGTGGGAAGGGGGCGGCGGGAGCAGTACTTC
TRBJ1-2,.,.,TRBV12-3/TRBV12-4,CASRPSARPNYGYTF,TGTGCCAGCAGACCCTCGGCCAGACCTAACTATGGCTACACCTTC
TRBJ1-1,many,.,TRBV29-1,CSVEGKSNTEAFF,TGCAGCGTTGAAGGCAAGTCGAACACTGAAGCTTTCTTT
TRBJ1-6,few,.,TRBV6-6,CASSYRGELIWSPLHF,TGTGCCAGCAGTTACAGAGGCGAGCTAATCTGGTCACCCCTCCACTTT
TRBJ2-1,few,TRBD2,TRBV7-9,CASNPGLAGGNEQFF,TGTGCCAGCAACCCAGGACTAGCGGGAGGAAATGAGCAGTTCTTC
TRBJ2-1,.,TRBD2,TRBV27,CASSPAGGPYNEQSF,TGTGCCAGCAGCCCAGCGGGAGGGCCTTACAATGAGCAGTCCTTC